The source of this T cell receptor (beta chain) is a study of shared clonotypes between healthy human individuals. TCRdb's copy holds only in-frame clones and misses some; the assay was immunoSEQ multiplex PCR. The sample includes 1.5 million to 1.9 million clones, around 98% seen only once; the top ten take about 0.45%. CDR3 size: 14 residues. The V gene's germline CDR1 is SGHVS and CDR2 FNYEAQ. V lost 4 bases, J lost 3 bases, and 13 bases lay in between. The TCR sequence derives from a man aged 25 to 45 in good health. The sequencing input was naive CD4+ T cells sorted from blood. The subset denotes: CD45RA+ positively selected. The chain employs TRBV7-6 and TRBJ2-7, with D possibly matching TRBD2 (6 bases). The CDR3, as DNA: TGTGCCAGCAGCTCCTACAAGGGACTCTACGAGCAGTACTTC. This encodes CASSSYKGLYEQYF.